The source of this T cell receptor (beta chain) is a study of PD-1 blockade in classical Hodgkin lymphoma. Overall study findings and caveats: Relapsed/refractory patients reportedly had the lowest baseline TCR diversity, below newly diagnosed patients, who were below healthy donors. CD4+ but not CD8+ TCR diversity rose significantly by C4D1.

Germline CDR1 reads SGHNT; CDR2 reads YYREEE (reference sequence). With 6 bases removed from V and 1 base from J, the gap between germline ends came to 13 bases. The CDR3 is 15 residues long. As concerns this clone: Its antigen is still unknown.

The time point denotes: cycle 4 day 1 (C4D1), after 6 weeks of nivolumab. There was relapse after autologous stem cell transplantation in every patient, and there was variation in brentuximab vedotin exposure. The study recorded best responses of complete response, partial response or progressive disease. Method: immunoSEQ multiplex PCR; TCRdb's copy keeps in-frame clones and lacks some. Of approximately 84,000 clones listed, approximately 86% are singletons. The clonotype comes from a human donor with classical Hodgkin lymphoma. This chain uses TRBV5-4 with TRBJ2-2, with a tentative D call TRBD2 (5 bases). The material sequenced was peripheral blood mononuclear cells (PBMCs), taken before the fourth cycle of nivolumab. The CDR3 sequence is CASTTGSRNTGELFF. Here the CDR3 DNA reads TGTGCCAGCACCACGGGGTCGAGGAACACCGGGGAGCTGTTTTTT.